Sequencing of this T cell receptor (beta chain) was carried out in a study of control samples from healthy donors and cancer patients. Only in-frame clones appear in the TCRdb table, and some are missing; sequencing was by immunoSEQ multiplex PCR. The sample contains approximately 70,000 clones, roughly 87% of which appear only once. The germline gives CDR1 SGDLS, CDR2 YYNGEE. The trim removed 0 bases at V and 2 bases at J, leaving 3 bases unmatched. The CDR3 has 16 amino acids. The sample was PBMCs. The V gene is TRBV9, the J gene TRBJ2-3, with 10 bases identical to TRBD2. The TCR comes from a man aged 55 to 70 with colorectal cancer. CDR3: CASSVGSGGNTDTQYF. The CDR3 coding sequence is TGTGCCAGCAGCGTAGGTAGCGGGGGGAACACAGATACGCAGTATTTT.